The source of this T cell receptor (beta chain) is a study of CD4 T cells in relation to SARS-CoV-2 and coronaviruses. As for this clone: The same CDR3 also results from other DNA sequences found in this sample.

CDR1 is KGHSH, CDR2 LQKENI, per germline. The CDR3 contains 14 residues. Trimming took 2 bases from V and 6 from J; bases not matched to a gene: 2. Here immunoSEQ multiplex PCR was the method, and the copy in TCRdb shows in-frame clones only, minus some. The table includes tens of thousands of clones, 85% to 95% detected once. Before the COVID-19 pandemic, during about 2010-2018, CD4+ T cells were taken from unexposed donors. The chain joins TRBV18 to TRBJ1-5, with 9 bases matching TRBD1. This TCR derives from a human donor in good health. Sequencing was performed on naive CD4+ T cells from PBMCs. Subset: naive CD4+ T cells isolated by negative enrichment. CDR3 loop: CASSPGQGSQPQHF. The CDR3 region has the DNA TGTGCCAGCTCACCAGGACAGGGGAGTCAGCCCCAGCATTTT.